Listed below are T cell receptor beta chains from one sample, sequenced in a study of T cell changes during pregnancy in multiple sclerosis. Clones were sequenced by immunoSEQ multiplex PCR, and TCRdb holds only the in-frame ones, with some missing. Of around 57,000 clones listed, approximately 92% are singletons. This specimen consisted of CD4+ T cells from peripheral blood mononuclear cells, obtained in the third trimester of pregnancy. The receptors stem from a female donor with multiple sclerosis, enrolled in a pregnancy study. Both conserved end residues are part of each CDR3. A D gene is named only where the DNA matches it firmly. Some rows mark clone size as missing; the rest say once, few, many or name a class of expanded clone.

TRBJ2-1 | . | . | TRBV18 | CASSPLQGEGEQFF | TGTGCCAGCTCACCCCTACAGGGGGAGGGTGAGCAGTTCTTC
TRBJ2-3 | . | . | TRBV4-1 | CASSQSLSSADTQYF | TGCGCCAGCAGCCAATCCTTGTCCAGCGCAGATACGCAGTATTTT
TRBJ2-5 | . | TRBD2 | TRBV7-2 | CASSLDGTSGKKETQYF | TGTGCCAGCAGCTTGGATGGGACTAGCGGGAAAAAAGAGACCCAGTACTTC
TRBJ1-1 | . | . | TRBV5-1 | CASKVLAQADTEAFF | TGCGCCAGCAAAGTCTTGGCACAGGCGGACACTGAAGCTTTCTTT
TRBJ2-2 | . | TRBD2 | TRBV5-1 | CASSSLAGGTGELFF | TGCGCCAGCAGCTCCTTAGCGGGGGGCACCGGGGAGCTGTTTTTT
TRBJ2-1 | few | . | TRBV29-1 | CSGGYNEQFF | TGCAGCGGAGGGTACAATGAGCAGTTCTTC
TRBJ1-5 | once | . | TRBV27 | CASSPHQGLGSNQPQHF | TGTGCCAGCAGTCCACATCAGGGGTTGGGAAGCAATCAGCCCCAGCATTTT
TRBJ1-5 | . | . | TRBV2 | CASSAQGQFLGEPQHF | TGTGCCAGCAGTGCCCAGGGGCAGTTCCTTGGAGAGCCCCAGCATTTT
TRBJ2-1 | . | . | TRBV6-6 | CASSYSDASSYNEQFF | TGTGCCAGCAGTTACAGTGACGCTAGCTCCTACAATGAGCAGTTCTTC
TRBJ2-1 | . | TRBD1 | TRBV9 | CASSRDREMDEQFF | TGTGCCAGCAGCCGGGACAGGGAAATGGATGAGCAGTTCTTC
TRBJ1-2 | . | . | TRBV4-1 | CASSHPVRGNYGYTF | TGCGCCAGCAGCCACCCCGTTAGGGGGAACTATGGCTACACCTTC
TRBJ2-1 | . | . | TRBV5-1 | CASSLDQGSFSYNEQFF | TGCGCCAGCAGCTTGGACCAGGGGTCCTTCTCCTACAATGAGCAGTTCTTC
TRBJ2-5 | . | . | TRBV9 | CASSPSTWETQYF | TGTGCCAGCAGCCCATCCACATGGGAGACCCAGTACTTC
TRBJ1-1 | . | . | TRBV6-1 | CASSEAGGWLGLDTEAFF | TGTGCCAGCAGTGAAGCAGGAGGGTGGCTGGGACTGGACACTGAAGCTTTCTTT
TRBJ1-1 | . | . | TRBV19 | CATQHATRNTEAFF | TGTGCCACCCAACACGCCACAAGGAACACTGAAGCTTTCTTT
TRBJ2-7 | once | TRBD1 | TRBV9 | CASSVAGQQIYEQYF | TGTGCCAGCAGCGTAGCGGGACAGCAGATCTACGAGCAGTACTTC
TRBJ2-3 | once | . | TRBV18 | CASSPRPGHSTDTQYF | TGTGCCAGCTCACCACGACCGGGACATAGCACAGATACGCAGTATTTT
TRBJ1-2 | . | TRBD1 | TRBV5-1 | CASSLFGTGVNYGYTF | TGCGCCAGCAGCTTGTTCGGGACAGGGGTGAACTATGGCTACACCTTC
TRBJ1-2 | . | TRBD1 | TRBV30 | CAYISGGDRVYGYTF | TGTGCCTATATATCGGGTGGGGACAGGGTTTATGGCTACACCTTC
TRBJ1-5 | . | . | TRBV21-1 | CASSKWLGRESLVHQPQHF | TGTGCCAGCAGCAAATGGTTGGGCAGGGAATCGCTGGTCCATCAGCCCCAGCATTTT
TRBJ2-5 | . | TRBD1 | TRBV5-6 | CASSQGTAVPQETQYF | TGTGCCAGCAGCCAGGGGACAGCGGTTCCCCAAGAGACCCAGTACTTC
TRBJ1-1 | . | . | TRBV7-9 | CASSLLLLNTEAFF | TGTGCCAGCAGCTTATTACTCCTGAACACTGAAGCTTTCTTT
TRBJ1-4 | . | . | TRBV30 | CAWSVGRWGEKLFF | TGTGCCTGGAGTGTGGGGCGGTGGGGCGAAAAACTGTTTTTT
TRBJ2-5 | . | . | TRBV19 | CASSIPGSAQETQYF | TGTGCCAGTAGTATCCCGGGATCCGCCCAAGAGACCCAGTACTTC
TRBJ2-7 | once | . | TRBV7-9 | CASSLGSYYEQYF | TGTGCCAGCAGCTTAGGTAGCTACTACGAGCAGTACTTC
TRBJ1-2 | . | . | TRBV18 | CASSPRHLNYGYTF | TGTGCCAGCTCACCCCGACACCTTAACTATGGCTACACCTTC
TRBJ2-7 | . | TRBD2 | TRBV27 | CASSLSTSGNYEQYF | TGTGCCAGCAGTTTATCGACTAGCGGGAACTACGAGCAGTACTTC
TRBJ2-3 | . | . | TRBV5-1 | CASSLLHGGADTQYF | TGCGCCAGCAGCTTGCTACACGGAGGAGCAGATACGCAGTATTTT
TRBJ2-1 | . | TRBD2 | TRBV6-5 | CASSYSGTSGLNEQFF | TGTGCCAGCAGTTATTCCGGGACTAGCGGCCTAAATGAGCAGTTCTTC
TRBJ2-1 | . | . | TRBV7-3 | CASSLTSGGHYNEQFF | TGTGCCAGCAGCTTAACGTCGGGGGGACACTACAATGAGCAGTTCTTC
TRBJ2-1 | . | TRBD2 | TRBV27 | CASSGLGLAGSLDEQFF | TGTGCCAGCAGTGGCCTAGGACTAGCGGGTTCTTTGGATGAGCAGTTCTTC
TRBJ2-3 | . | TRBD1 | TRBV27 | CASSLSRGPDTQYF | TGTGCCAGCAGTTTGAGCAGGGGGCCAGATACGCAGTATTTT
TRBJ2-7 | . | . | TRBV6-1 | CASSPTGRTYEQYF | TGTGCGAGCTCTCCAACGGGGAGGACCTACGAGCAGTACTTC
TRBJ1-1 | . | . | TRBV29-1 | CSVEEVWDTREVLLNTEAFF | TGCAGCGTTGAAGAAGTTTGGGACACACGTGAAGTACTGTTGAACACTGAAGCTTTCTTT
TRBJ1-1 | . | TRBD1 | TRBV2 | CASRKMTGTNTEAFF | TGTGCCAGCAGGAAGATGACAGGGACGAACACTGAAGCTTTCTTT
TRBJ1-1 | . | TRBD1 | TRBV28 | CASSAPTGWATEAFF | TGTGCCAGCAGTGCGCCGACAGGGTGGGCCACTGAAGCTTTCTTT
TRBJ2-7 | once | . | TRBV10-2 | CASSEQGDYEQYF | TGCGCCAGCAGTGAACAGGGAGATTACGAGCAGTACTTC
TRBJ2-1 | once | . | TRBV27 | CASSLTLWSSYNEQFF | TGTGCCAGCAGTTTAACCCTTTGGAGCTCCTACAATGAGCAGTTCTTC
TRBJ1-5 | . | TRBD1 | TRBV19 | CASSTTGGNQPQHF | TGTGCCAGTAGTACGACAGGGGGCAATCAGCCCCAGCATTTT
TRBJ1-1 | few | TRBD1 | TRBV29-1 | CSVGQGDTEAFF | TGCAGCGTAGGACAGGGCGACACTGAAGCTTTCTTT
TRBJ2-1 | . | . | TRBV28 | CASSLRGYNEQFF | TGTGCCAGCAGTTTACGGGGTTACAATGAGCAGTTCTTC
TRBJ1-1 | . | TRBD1 | TRBV7-3 | CASSLNDRDGSTEAFF | TGTGCCAGCAGCCTAAATGACAGGGATGGGAGCACTGAAGCTTTCTTT
TRBJ2-2 | . | . | TRBV2 | CASNVWQNTGELFF | TGTGCCAGCAATGTCTGGCAAAACACCGGGGAGCTGTTTTTT
TRBJ2-5 | . | TRBD1 | TRBV5-5 | CASSLTGGLETQYF | TGTGCCAGCAGCCTGACAGGGGGGTTGGAGACCCAGTACTTC
TRBJ1-1 | . | . | TRBV7-9 | CASSSPRRTEAFF | TGTGCCAGCAGCTCCCCTCGGAGGACTGAAGCTTTCTTT